These 8 T cell receptor beta chains were all obtained from the same sample, sequenced in a study of T cells in women clearing cervical HPV infection. This table comes from immunoSEQ multiplex PCR, and its TCRdb copy is limited to in-frame clones, with some not included. This sample's table reports 21,000 or so clones. Specimen: blood buffy coat. The origin of the receptors is a woman between 18 and 70 years old with a cervical HPV16 infection that either progressed to CIN3+ or cleared (not recorded which).

Regarding this clone: The CDR3 end falls 3 residues outside the read, so it is completed with the germline J gene. This sequence joins TRBV29-1 and TRBJ2-1; 8 bases are shared with TRBD2. V lost 8 bases, J lost 4 bases, and 4 bases stayed unmatched. The CDR3 runs 12 residues. In germline, CDR1 is SQVTM, CDR2 ANQGSEA. The sequenced part of the CDR3 DNA is TGCAGCTCCGGGGGGGTTTACAATGAG. Encoded protein: CSSGGVYNE. In full, the CDR3 reads CSSGGVYNEQFF.

According to its frequency, this clone is medium-sized. CDR3 DNA (partial): TGCGCCAGTCCAGTGACGGAGACTAGCGGGACCGAGCCCACCGGGGAG. Translated: CASPVTETSGTEPTGE. The CDR3 in full is CASPVTETSGTEPTGELFF. The genes are TRBV10-1 and TRBJ2-2; 11 positions agree with TRBD2. The read stops 3 residues short of the end of the CDR3; the missing end is completed from the germline J gene. The CDR3 sequence is 19 residues long. The junction had 19 bases not matched to a gene; V was cut back by 9 bases and J by 4 bases. Germline CDR1 and CDR2: WNHNN and SYGVQD (reference sequence).

About this clone: The missing CDR3 end, 3 residues past where the read stops, is filled in from the germline J gene. V and J are TRBV7-6 and TRBJ1-2, with D unresolved. The germline CDR1 and CDR2 sequences are SGHVS and FNYEAQ. The CDR3 is made up of 16 amino acids. The CDR3 loop reads CASSSSYRTSTDTYTF. CDR3 bases read: TGTGCCAGCAGCTCCTCATACAGAACTAGCACAGATACC.

Concerning this clone: The read is 3 residues too short to cover the CDR3 end, so that end is filled in from the germline J gene. The rearrangement links TRBV7-7 to TRBJ2-5, with 7 bases fitting TRBD1. After removal of 5 bases from V and 7 bases from J, the junction contained 7 bases not matched to a gene. CDR3 length: 13 amino acids. The V gene's germline CDR1 is SSHAT and CDR2 FNYEAQ (reference sequence). CDR3 DNA (partial): TGTGCCAGCAGCCCGAGGGGGCCGGGGACC. Translated, it gives CASSPRGPGT. The whole CDR3 is CASSPRGPGTQYF. Based on the CDR3 plus reference TRBV7-7 and TRBJ2-5, the full variable domain is GAGVSQSPRYKVTKRGQDVTLRCDPISSHATLYWYQQALGQGPEFLTYFNYEAQPDKSGLPSDRFSAERPEGSISTLTIQRTEQRDSAMYRCASSPRGPGTQYFGPGTRLLVL.

Judged by frequency, this clone is medium-sized (0.01 to 0.1%). The read ends 3 residues early relative to the CDR3; the germline J gene fills the gap. The chain carries TRBV7-2 and TRBJ2-3, with 9 bases matching TRBD2. The CDR3 is 15 residues long. J was trimmed by 6 bases and V by 5 bases; bases with no gene match: 9. Germline V gene data show CDR1 as SGHTA and CDR2 as FQGNSA. The chain's CDR3 is CASSPSRAGGDTQYF. CDR3 DNA (partial): TGTGCCAGCAGCCCCAGTCGTGCGGGAGGGGATACG.

As to this clone: The junction departs from germline at one end; a sequencing error may be responsible. The read falls 3 residues short of the CDR3 end, and the missing part is taken from the germline J gene. The identical CDR3 is also encoded by other nucleotide sequences in the sample. The rearrangement joins TRBV6-2 or TRBV6-3 to TRBJ1-3; the D gene is possibly TRBD1 (6 bases). Germline CDR1 MNHEY, CDR2 SVGEGT. CDR3 length equals 15 residues. CDR3 DNA (partial): TGTGCCAGCACCCTCCCGACAGGAGCTGGAAACACT. Translating gives CASTLPTGAGNT. Given in full, the CDR3 is CASTLPTGAGNTIYF.

Details on this clone: Read data end 3 residues before the CDR3 end; the end is taken from the germline J gene. The rearrangement links TRBV2 to TRBJ2-7; D ambiguous. Per the germline V gene, CDR1 is SNHLY and CDR2 is FYNNEI. The germline V and J ends were trimmed by 6 bases and 0 bases, with 6 bases remaining between them. This CDR3 spans 12 amino acids. CDR3 bases read: TGTGCCAGCAGCCCTAGCTCCTACGAG. This gives the protein CASSPSSYE. The CDR3 as a whole reads CASSPSSYEQYF.

To note about this clone: The read gets to within 3 residues of the CDR3 end, and the germline J gene fills in the rest. J is TRBJ2-5 and V is TRBV5-5, with unresolved D. Trimming removed 4 bases at V and 1 base at J, with 14 bases between. CDR1 and CDR2 from the germline V gene are SGHKS and YYEKEE (reference sequence). CDR3 length: 15 residues. The CDR3 protein is CASSLIAQAQETQYF. The DNA read from the CDR3 is TGTGCCAGCAGCCTGATCGCCCAGGCCCAAGAGACC. The full variable domain, rest sourced from reference TRBV5-5 and TRBJ2-5, is DAGVTQSPTHLIKTRGQQVTLRCSPISGHKSVSWYQQVLGQGPQFIFQYYEKEERGRGNFPDRFSARQFPNYSSELNVNALLLGDSALYLCASSLIAQAQETQYFGPGTRLLVL.